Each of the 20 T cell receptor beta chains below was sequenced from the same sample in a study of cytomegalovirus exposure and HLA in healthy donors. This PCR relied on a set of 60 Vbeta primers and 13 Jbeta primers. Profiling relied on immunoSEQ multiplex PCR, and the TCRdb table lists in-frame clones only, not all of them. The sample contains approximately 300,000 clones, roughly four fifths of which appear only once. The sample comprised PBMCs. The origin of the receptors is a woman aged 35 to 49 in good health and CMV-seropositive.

The CDR3 is CASSPNRDDTDTQYF. CDR3 sequence (DNA): TGTGCCAGCAGCCCCAACAGGGATGACACAGATACGCAGTATTTT. This sequence joins TRBV6-6 and TRBJ2-3; D may be TRBD1 (6 bases). V gave up 6 bases and J gave up 2 bases, with 15 bases separating them. The germline V gene has CDR1 MNHNY and CDR2 SVGAGI (reference sequence). This CDR3 contains 15 residues.

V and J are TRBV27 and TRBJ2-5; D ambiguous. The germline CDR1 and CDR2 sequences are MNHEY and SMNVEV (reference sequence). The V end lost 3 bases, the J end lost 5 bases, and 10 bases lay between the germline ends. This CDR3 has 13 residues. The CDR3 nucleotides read TGTGCCAGCAGTTTTTCCGGGTTGGAGACCCAGTACTTC. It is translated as CASSFSGLETQYF.

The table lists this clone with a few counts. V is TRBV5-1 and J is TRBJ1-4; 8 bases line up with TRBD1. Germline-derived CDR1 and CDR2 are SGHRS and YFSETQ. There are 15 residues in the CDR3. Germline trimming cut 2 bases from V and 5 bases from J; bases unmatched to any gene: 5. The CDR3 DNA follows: TGCGCCAGCAGCTTAGGACAGGGATCAAATGAAAAACTGTTTTTT. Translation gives CASSLGQGSNEKLFF.

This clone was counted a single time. The CDR3 loop reads CASSQDRGNYNSPLHF. Here the CDR3 DNA reads TGCGCCAGCAGCCAAGATAGGGGAAACTATAATTCACCCCTCCACTTT. This chain connects TRBV4-3 to TRBJ1-6, with D perhaps TRBD1 (5 bases). The CDR3 is made up of 16 amino acids. Trimming removed 0 bases from V and 3 bases from J, with 9 bases in between. In germline, CDR1 is LGHNA, CDR2 YSLEER.

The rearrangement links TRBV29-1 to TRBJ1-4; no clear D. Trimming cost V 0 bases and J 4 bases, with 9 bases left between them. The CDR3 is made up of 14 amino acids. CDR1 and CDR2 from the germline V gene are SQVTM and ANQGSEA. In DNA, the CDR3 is TGCAGCGTTGAAGATAGTCGGTTTAATGAAAAACTGTTTTTT. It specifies CSVEDSRFNEKLFF.

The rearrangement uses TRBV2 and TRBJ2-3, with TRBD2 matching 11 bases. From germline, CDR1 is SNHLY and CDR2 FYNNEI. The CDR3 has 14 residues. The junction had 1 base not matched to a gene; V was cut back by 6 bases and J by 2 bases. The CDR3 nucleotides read TGTGCCAGCAGGGGACTAGCGGACACAGATACGCAGTATTTT. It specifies CASRGLADTDTQYF.

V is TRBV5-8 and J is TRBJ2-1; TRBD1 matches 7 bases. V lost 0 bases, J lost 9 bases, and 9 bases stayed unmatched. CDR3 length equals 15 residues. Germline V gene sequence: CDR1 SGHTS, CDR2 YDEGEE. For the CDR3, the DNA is TGTGCCAGCAGCTTGGTGGGACAGCCCCACGGTGAGCAGTTCTTC. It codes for CASSLVGQPHGEQFF.

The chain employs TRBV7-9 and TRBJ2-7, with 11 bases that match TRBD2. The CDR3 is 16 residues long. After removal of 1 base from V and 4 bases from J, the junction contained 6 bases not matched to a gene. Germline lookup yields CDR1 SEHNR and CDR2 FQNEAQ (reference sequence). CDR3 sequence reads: CASSLDGLAGRYEQYF. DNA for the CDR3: TGTGCCAGCAGCTTAGATGGACTAGCGGGCCGGTACGAGCAGTACTTC.

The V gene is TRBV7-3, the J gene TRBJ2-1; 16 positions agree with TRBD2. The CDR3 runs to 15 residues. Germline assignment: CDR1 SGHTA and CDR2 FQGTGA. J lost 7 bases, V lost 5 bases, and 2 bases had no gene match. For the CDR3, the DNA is TGTGCCAGCAGCCGGGGACTAGCGGGAGGGAATGAGCAGTTCTTC. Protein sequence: CASSRGLAGGNEQFF.

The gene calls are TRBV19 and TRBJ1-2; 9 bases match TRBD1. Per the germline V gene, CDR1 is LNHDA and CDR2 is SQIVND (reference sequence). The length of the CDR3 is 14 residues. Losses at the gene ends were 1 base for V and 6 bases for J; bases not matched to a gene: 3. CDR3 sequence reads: CASSIVRTGDGYTF. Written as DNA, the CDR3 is TGTGCCAGTAGTATAGTAAGGACAGGGGATGGCTACACCTTC. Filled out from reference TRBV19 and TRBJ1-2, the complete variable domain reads DGGITQSPKYLFRKEGQNVTLSCEQNLNHDAMYWYRQDPGQGLRLIYYSQIVNDFQKGDIAEGYSVSREKKESFPLTVTSAQKNPTAFYLCASSIVRTGDGYTFGSGTRLTVV.

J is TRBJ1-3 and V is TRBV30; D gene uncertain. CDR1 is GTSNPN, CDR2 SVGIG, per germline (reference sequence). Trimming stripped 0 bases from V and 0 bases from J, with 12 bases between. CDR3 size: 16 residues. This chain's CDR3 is CAWSVGERTSGNTIYF. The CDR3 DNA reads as TGTGCCTGGAGTGTAGGAGAGCGCACCTCTGGAAACACCATATATTTT.

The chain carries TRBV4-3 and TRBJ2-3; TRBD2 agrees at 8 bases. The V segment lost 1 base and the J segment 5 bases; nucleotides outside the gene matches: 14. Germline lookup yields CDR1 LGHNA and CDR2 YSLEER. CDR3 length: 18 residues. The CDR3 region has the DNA TGCGCCAGCAGCCAAGTGTACGGGAGGGCCTCGAGTGGAGATACGCAGTATTTT. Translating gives CASSQVYGRASSGDTQYF.

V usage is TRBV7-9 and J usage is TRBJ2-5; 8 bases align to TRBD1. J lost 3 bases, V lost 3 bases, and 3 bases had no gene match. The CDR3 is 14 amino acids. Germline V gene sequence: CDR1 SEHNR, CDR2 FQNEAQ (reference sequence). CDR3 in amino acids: CASSFHRGEETQYF. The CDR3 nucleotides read TGTGCCAGCAGCTTTCACAGGGGGGAAGAGACCCAGTACTTC.

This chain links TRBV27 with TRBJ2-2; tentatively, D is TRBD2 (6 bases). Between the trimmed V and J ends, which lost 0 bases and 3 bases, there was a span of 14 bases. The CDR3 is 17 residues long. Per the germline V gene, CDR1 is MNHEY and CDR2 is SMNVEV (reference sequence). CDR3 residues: CASSLSGTWGDTGELFF. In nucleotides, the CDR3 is TGTGCCAGCAGTTTATCCGGGACTTGGGGGGACACCGGGGAGCTGTTTTTT.

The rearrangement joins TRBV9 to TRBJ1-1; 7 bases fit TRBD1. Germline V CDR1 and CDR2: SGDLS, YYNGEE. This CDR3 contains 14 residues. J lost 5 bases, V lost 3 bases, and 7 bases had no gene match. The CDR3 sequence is CASSAGTAGTEAFF. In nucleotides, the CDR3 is TGTGCCAGCAGCGCAGGGACAGCCGGGACTGAAGCTTTCTTT.

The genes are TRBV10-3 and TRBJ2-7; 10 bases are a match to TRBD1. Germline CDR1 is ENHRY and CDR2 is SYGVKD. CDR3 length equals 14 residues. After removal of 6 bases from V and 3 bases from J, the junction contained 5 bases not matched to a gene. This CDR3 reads CAIRDGDRGYEQYF. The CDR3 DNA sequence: TGTGCCATCAGAGACGGGGACAGGGGCTACGAGCAGTACTTC.

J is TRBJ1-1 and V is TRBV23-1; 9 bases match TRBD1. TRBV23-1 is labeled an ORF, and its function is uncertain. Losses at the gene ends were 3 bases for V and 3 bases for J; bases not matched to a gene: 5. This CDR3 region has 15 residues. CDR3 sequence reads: CASSQRTGDDTEAFF. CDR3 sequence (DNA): TGCGCCAGCAGTCAGAGGACAGGGGATGACACTGAAGCTTTCTTT.

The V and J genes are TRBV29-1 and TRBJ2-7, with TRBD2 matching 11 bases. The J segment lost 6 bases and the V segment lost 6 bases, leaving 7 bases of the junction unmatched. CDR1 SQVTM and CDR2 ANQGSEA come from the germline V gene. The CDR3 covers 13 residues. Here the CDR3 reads CSVSSGRSREQYF. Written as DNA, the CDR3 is TGCAGCGTCTCTAGCGGGAGGTCTCGCGAGCAGTACTTC.

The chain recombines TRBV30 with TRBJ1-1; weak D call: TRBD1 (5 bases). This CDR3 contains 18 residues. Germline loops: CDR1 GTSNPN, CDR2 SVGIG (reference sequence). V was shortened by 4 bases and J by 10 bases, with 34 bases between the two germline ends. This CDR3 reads CAWIPKVLLKDPRRGAFF. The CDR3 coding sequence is TGTGCCTGGATTCCAAAGGTCCTACTGAAGGACCCACGAAGGGGAGCTTTCTTT.

The CDR3 region has the DNA TGTGCCAGCCGGACAGGAATCTCTGGGGCCAACGTCCTGACTTTC. It is translated as CASRTGISGANVLTF. This chain connects TRBV19 to TRBJ2-6; 7 nucleotides agree with TRBD1. The CDR3 has 15 residues. The J segment lost 0 bases and the V segment lost 9 bases, leaving 5 bases of the junction unmatched. CDR1 is LNHDA and CDR2 is SQIVND in the germline V gene (reference sequence).